A selection of T cell receptor beta chains follows, all from one sample in a study of OX40 agonist ivuxolimab in advanced cancers. Profiled with immunoSEQ multiplex PCR; TCRdb holds only in-frame clones, not every one. The sample holds about 83,000 clones; 70% to 90% are singletons and the top ten take 0.65% to 0.9%. Sequenced here: CD4+ or CD8+ T cells sorted from blood, sampled in a trial of the OX40 agonist ivuxolimab. The receptor set was obtained from an adult with an advanced solid tumor such as melanoma, head and neck, liver or kidney cancer. CDR3s include the opening cysteine and the closing phenylalanine or tryptophan. Each record gives: D gene, J gene, V gene, clone size, CDR3 DNA, CDR3 protein. The D gene is left open where the match is weak. Some rows mark clone size as missing; the rest say once, few, many or name a class of expanded clone.

TRBD2	TRBJ2-7	TRBV9	-	TGTGCCAGCAGCTCCTCTCGAGGCCTAGCGGGGCACCCGGGATCTTACGAGCAGTACTTC	CASSSSRGLAGHPGSYEQYF
-	TRBJ1-5	TRBV2	-	TGTGCCAGCAGGGCCACCGTATGGGGAGACGGGCCCCAGCATTTT	CASRATVWGDGPQHF
-	TRBJ2-4	TRBV7-3	-	TGTGCCAGCAGCTTAAGTCCTAGTGTGAACATTCAGTACTTC	CASSLSPSVNIQYF
-	TRBJ1-2	TRBV30	-	TGTGCCTGGGATAATGGACGGAGCTATGGCTACACCTTC	CAWDNGRSYGYTF
TRBD1	TRBJ2-5	TRBV4-2	-	TGTGCCAGCAGCCAAGATGATTTACAGGGGACCCGAGAGACCCAGTACTTC	CASSQDDLQGTRETQYF
-	TRBJ1-1	TRBV5-1	-	TGCGCCAGCAGCTGGAGCCTCAGGGGGAACACTGAAGCTTTCTTT	CASSWSLRGNTEAFF
-	TRBJ2-7	TRBV9	-	TGTGCCAGCAGCGTCACAGGGTTGGGCGAGCAGTACTTC	CASSVTGLGEQYF
TRBD2	TRBJ2-5	TRBV6-1	-	TGTGCCAGCAGTATCGGGACTAGTCGGTTGGAGACCCAGTACTTC	CASSIGTSRLETQYF
-	TRBJ1-5	TRBV19	-	TGTGCCAGTAGTCTATACAGGGTCGAGGGCAATCAGCCCCAGCATTTT	CASSLYRVEGNQPQHF
-	TRBJ1-5	TRBV6-6	-	TGTGCCAGCAGTTACAACAGCTATAGCAATCAGCCCCAGCATTTT	CASSYNSYSNQPQHF
-	TRBJ1-4	TRBV12-2	-	TGTGCAAGTCGCTTAGGCAGGCTGGGCGGTGAAAAACTGTTTTTT	CASRLGRLGGEKLFF
-	TRBJ2-5	TRBV5-1	-	TGCGCCAGCAGCTTTGCGGGCCAAGAGACCCAGTACTTC	CASSFAGQETQYF
TRBD2	TRBJ2-3	TRBV7-2	-	TGTGCCAGCAGCTTAATCGGGACTAGCGGGGGGCCCGCGGATACGCAGTATTTT	CASSLIGTSGGPADTQYF
-	TRBJ1-4	TRBV12-5	once	TGTGCTAGTGGTTTGGGGAGGGACGATGAAAAACTGTTTTTT	CASGLGRDDEKLFF
-	TRBJ2-3	TRBV2	-	TGTGCCAGCAGTGCGCAAGGGTTTGAGGATACGCAGTATTTT	CASSAQGFEDTQYF
TRBD2	TRBJ2-5	TRBV7-2	-	TGTGCCAGCACCTCCCTGGGGGGGGGTCAGACCCAGTACTTC	CASTSLGGGQTQYF
TRBD1	TRBJ2-7	TRBV6-1	-	TGTGCCAGCAGTGAAGCGGACAGGGAGCAGTACTTC	CASSEADREQYF
-	TRBJ1-5	TRBV5-5	-	TGTGCCAGCAGGAAACAACAGGGTCTAGATAATCAGCCCCAGCATTTT	CASRKQQGLDNQPQHF
-	TRBJ2-2	TRBV7-9	few	TGTGCCAGCAGCTTAGGTTCAGGGTTTTACACCGGGGAGCTGTTTTTT	CASSLGSGFYTGELFF
-	TRBJ1-1	TRBV19	-	TGTGCCAGCGTACAGGGAGACACTGAAGCTTTCTTT	CASVQGDTEAFF
-	TRBJ1-3	TRBV7-8	once	TGTGCCAGCAGCCTGCGATCGACAGTAAACTCTGGAAACACCATATATTTT	CASSLRSTVNSGNTIYF
-	TRBJ2-1	TRBV11-2	-	TGTGCCAGCAGCTTAGGGGCGGTCTTGGCGGGGGCGAATGAGCAGTTCTTC	CASSLGAVLAGANEQFF
-	TRBJ1-1	TRBV20-1	-	TGCAGTGCTGGGCCAGGGCCCGAAGCTTTCTTT	CSAGPGPEAFF
-	TRBJ1-1	TRBV6-1	-	TGTGCCAGCAGAAAAGGTGGGCTGAACACTGAAGCTTTCTTT	CASRKGGLNTEAFF
-	TRBJ2-7	TRBV20-1	-	TGCAGTGCTTTGCTGGGCGAGCAGTACTTC	CSALLGEQYF
TRBD1	TRBJ1-3	TRBV19	-	TGTGCCAGTAGGGTGGACAGGGGTGGAAACACCATATATTTT	CASRVDRGGNTIYF
TRBD2	TRBJ2-7	TRBV30	-	TGTGCCTCGCAGCGGGGGTCCTACGAGCAGTACTTC	CASQRGSYEQYF
-	TRBJ2-5	TRBV5-4	-	TGTGCCAGCAGCTTGTTTCAGGGACCCATCCCGGCCCAGTACTTC	CASSLFQGPIPAQYF
-	TRBJ1-1	TRBV5-1	few	TGCGCCAGCAGCCTAGGTGGGATCATGAACACTGAAGCTTTCTTT	CASSLGGIMNTEAFF
TRBD2	TRBJ2-7	TRBV9	-	TGTGCCAGCAGCCCCTTAGCGGGAGCCTACTACGAGCAGTACTTC	CASSPLAGAYYEQYF
TRBD1	TRBJ1-2	TRBV5-1	once	TGCGCCAGCAGCTTGGAGGAGGGGGCGCGCGGCTACACCTTC	CASSLEEGARGYTF
TRBD1	TRBJ2-5	TRBV5-4	-	TGTGCCAGCAGCGGACAGGGGGAGACCCAGTACTTC	CASSGQGETQYF
-	TRBJ2-7	TRBV19	-	TGTGCCAGTAGAAGCACCGGGGGGCGCAAGCAGTACTTC	CASRSTGGRKQYF
TRBD1	TRBJ2-2	TRBV18	-	TGTGCCAGCTCACCACGACAGGGCGTAAACACCGGGGAGCTGTTTTTT	CASSPRQGVNTGELFF
-	TRBJ1-1	TRBV6-1	-	TGTGCCAGCGCTGAATGGGAGGGCGAAGCTTTCTTT	CASAEWEGEAFF
-	TRBJ1-2	TRBV18	-	TGTGCCAGCTCACCAGGGGGCGGGTACACCTTC	CASSPGGGYTF
-	TRBJ1-2	TRBV27	-	TGTGCCAGCAGTTCGGGGCGGGGGCTCGGCTATGGCTACACCTTC	CASSSGRGLGYGYTF
-	TRBJ2-3	TRBV30	-	TGTGCCTGGAGTGTTGGAGGGGTGAGGGCAGATACGCAGTATTTT	CAWSVGGVRADTQYF
-	TRBJ2-1	TRBV18	-	TGTGCCAGCTCAAGACTAGATAGTTACAATGAGCAGTTCTTC	CASSRLDSYNEQFF
-	TRBJ1-3	TRBV11-2	-	TGTGCCAGCAGCTTACAGGGGCCCGGAATTGGAAACACCATATATTTT	CASSLQGPGIGNTIYF
TRBD1	TRBJ1-2	TRBV7-2	-	TGTGCCAGTGATTCTTATCGCCAGGGGGCGGGAGGCTACACCTTC	CASDSYRQGAGGYTF
-	TRBJ2-7	TRBV2	-	TGTGCCAGCAGTCCAAGGAAAACGCAGTACTTC	CASSPRKTQYF
-	TRBJ2-5	TRBV5-1	-	TGCGCCAGCAGCGATCTACAGGGTAGCTTTGGCGAGACCCAGTACTTC	CASSDLQGSFGETQYF
-	TRBJ2-3	TRBV6-1	once	TGTGCCAGCAGTGAACCCGGACAGCGCACAGATACGCAGTATTTT	CASSEPGQRTDTQYF
-	TRBJ1-4	TRBV6-1	-	TGTGCCAGCAGTCTCACCACAACTAATGAAAAACTGTTTTTT	CASSLTTTNEKLFF
TRBD1	TRBJ1-1	TRBV5-1	-	TGCGCCAGCAGCTTGGAGGGCAGGGGGGAATACACTGAAGCTTTCTTT	CASSLEGRGEYTEAFF
TRBD2	TRBJ2-5	TRBV18	-	TGTGCCAGCTCACCCCTTAGCGGGAGCTTTGAGACCCAGTACTTC	CASSPLSGSFETQYF
-	TRBJ1-1	TRBV7-2	-	TGTGCCAGCAGCCCTACAAGACAGATGATTCTGGCTGAAGCTTTCTTT	CASSPTRQMILAEAFF
-	TRBJ2-3	TRBV6-5	-	TGTGCCAGCAGTTCAGGACGAGTAACTAGCACAGATACGCAGTATTTT	CASSSGRVTSTDTQYF
-	TRBJ1-4	TRBV4-1	-	TGCGCCAGCAGCCAAGATCGGGGGGAGTGGGAAAAACTGTTTTTT	CASSQDRGEWEKLFF
-	TRBJ1-2	TRBV6-6	once	TGTGCCGCTGGTGGGTGGACAACCCATGGCTACACCTTC	CAAGGWTTHGYTF
-	TRBJ2-2	TRBV27	-	TGTGCCAGCAGGGGCTTCGGGGAGCTGTTTTTT	CASRGFGELFF
TRBD2	TRBJ2-2	TRBV4-3	-	TGCGCCAGCAGCTTTCTAGCGGGGGGGACGAACACCGGGGAGCTGTTTTTT	CASSFLAGGTNTGELFF